These 15 T cell receptor beta chains share one sample of origin, sequenced in a study of beta chain features in type 1 diabetes (dated by TCRdb to the late 2010s). Findings and caveats that apply to the study as a whole: Type 1 diabetes patients showed a moderate but significant shortening of TCRB CDR3 length in all four CD4+ subsets.

These TCRs' antigens remain unknown. Library preparation used the immunoSEQ multiplex PCR assay. The High Capacity cDNA Reverse Transcription Kit was used to reverse transcribe all of the isolated RNA, meaning that expressed TCRB transcripts were what got sequenced. TCRdb mirrors the immuneACCESS table, restricted to in-frame sequences. Some clones are absent from its copies; in checked studies, under half trace to an unresolved V gene, and the reason for the others is unknown. Within this sample are 200,000 to 300,000 clones, with roughly 20% of them counted one time only. Approximately 0.029% of the sample belongs to the ten largest clones. The sample consisted of naive CD4+ T cells from blood. This specimen's cell subset or site label, interpreted: true naive CD4+ T cells. These TCRs come from a woman aged 35 to 49 with type 1 diabetes.

This clone appeared a few times. The chain carries TRBV30 and TRBJ2-3; TRBD1 aligns across 10 bases. Germline V gene lookup returns CDR1 GTSNPN and CDR2 SVGIG (reference sequence). The CDR3 contains 15 residues. Germline trimming cut 6 bases from V and 6 bases from J; bases unmatched to any gene: 12. The CDR3 reads CACSPPGQGWDTQYF. The CDR3 nucleotides read TGTGCCTGCTCCCCCCCGGGACAGGGGTGGGATACGCAGTATTTT.

This clone was counted between two and nine times. CDR3 nucleotide sequence: TGTGCCAGCCAGTCCAACACTGAAGCTTTCTTT. Translation: CASQSNTEAFF. The genes are TRBV6-5 and TRBJ1-1; no firm D call. The CDR3 has 11 amino acids. Per the germline V gene, CDR1 is MNHEY and CDR2 is SVGAGI. Trimming cost V 8 bases and J 2 bases, with 6 bases left between them.

The V gene is TRBV5-4, the J gene TRBJ1-1; D is perhaps TRBD1 (6 bases). V dropped 2 bases and J dropped 0 bases, with 11 bases sitting between them. Germline CDR1 is SGHNT and CDR2 is YYREEE (reference sequence). This CDR3 is built from 15 residues. CDR3 DNA: TGTGCCAGCAGCTTTCCAGGACAGATGAACACTGAAGCTTTCTTT. This encodes CASSFPGQMNTEAFF. The full variable domain, its missing parts supplied by reference TRBV5-4 and TRBJ1-1, is ETGVTQSPTHLIKTRGQQVTLRCSSQSGHNTVSWYQQALGQGPQFIFQYYREEENGRGNFPPRFSGLQFPNYSSELNVNALELDDSALYLCASSFPGQMNTEAFFGQGTRLTVV.

This clone has more than one count but fewer than ten. The chain recombines TRBV10-3 with TRBJ1-2; TRBD1 aligns across 7 bases. CDR1 and CDR2 from the germline V gene are ENHRY and SYGVKD. The CDR3 covers 13 residues. V trimming: 5 bases; J trimming: 6 bases; junction bases outside the gene matches: 6. DNA of the CDR3: TGTGCCATCAGTCCGACAGGGTTGCATGGCTACACCTTC. Its translation is CAISPTGLHGYTF.

This clone has more than one count but fewer than ten. This rearrangement joins TRBV2 to TRBJ2-1, with D perhaps TRBD1 (5 bases). This CDR3 has 12 amino acids. Between the trimmed V and J ends, which lost 8 bases and 8 bases, there was a span of 13 bases. Germline V gene sequence: CDR1 SNHLY, CDR2 FYNNEI. CDR3 region: CASLSGWDEQFF. The CDR3 nucleotides are TGTGCCAGCCTATCAGGGTGGGATGAGCAGTTCTTC.

This clone was seen a handful of times. The rearrangement joins TRBV7-9 to TRBJ2-7, with a possible D match to TRBD1 (6 bases). V was pared by 6 bases and J by 0 bases, with 15 bases between. The germline V gene has CDR1 SEHNR and CDR2 FQNEAQ (reference sequence). This CDR3 spans 15 amino acids. The CDR3 sequence is CASSIQTGSSYEQYF. The CDR3 DNA is TGTGCCAGCAGTATCCAAACAGGGAGCTCCTACGAGCAGTACTTC.

This clone was seen a few times. V is TRBV5-1 and J is TRBJ2-1; tentatively, D is TRBD1 (6 bases). The CDR3 length is 16 residues. V gave up 1 base and J gave up 0 bases, with 11 bases separating them. CDR1 is SGHRS, CDR2 YFSETQ, per germline. CDR3 nucleotides: TGCGCCAGCAGCTTGTGGGACACTAGCTCCTACAATGAGCAGTTCTTC. This codes for CASSLWDTSSYNEQFF.

The CDR3 DNA is TGTGCCAGCGCTAGTGATCCGGGACAGGTGGCCTACGAGCAGTACTTC. Encoded protein: CASASDPGQVAYEQYF. This rearrangement joins TRBV27 to TRBJ2-7; the match to TRBD1 covers 8 bases. CDR3 length: 16 residues. Germline V gene data show CDR1 as MNHEY and CDR2 as SMNVEV (reference sequence). The V and J ends lost 8 bases and 2 bases, in that order; junction bases with no gene match: 14.

The CDR3 DNA reads TGCAGCGTTGTTCCGGGAGAGCTAGCCAAAAACATTCAGTACTTC. Protein product: CSVVPGELAKNIQYF. The chain has TRBV29-1 and TRBJ2-4; D is perhaps TRBD2 (6 bases). Trimming shortened V by 4 bases and J by 0 bases, and 13 bases separated the two germline ends. CDR3 length: 15 residues. Germline-derived CDR1 and CDR2 are SQVTM and ANQGSEA. The variable domain in full, with the rest retrieved from reference TRBV29-1 and TRBJ2-4, is SAVISQKPSRDICQRGTSLTIQCQVDSQVTMMFWYRQQPGQSLTLIATANQGSEATYESGFVIDKFPISRPNLTFSTLTVSNMSPEDSSIYLCSVVPGELAKNIQYFGAGTRLSVL.

This clone has a handful of counts. The chain combines TRBV19 with TRBJ2-1, with D unresolved. The CDR3 is 12 amino acids. Trimming left V 3 bases short and J 5 bases short, with 5 bases between. CDR1 is LNHDA and CDR2 is SQIVND in the germline V gene (reference sequence). This chain's CDR3 is CASSIVHNEQFF. In nucleotides, the CDR3 is TGTGCCAGTAGTATCGTCCACAATGAGCAGTTCTTC.

This clone was observed a few times. The chain carries TRBV18 and TRBJ1-1; 8 bases match TRBD1. CDR1 KGHSH and CDR2 LQKENI come from the germline V gene. Trimming took 5 bases from V and 4 from J; bases not matched to a gene: 6. The CDR3 contains 14 residues. DNA for the CDR3: TGTGCCAGCTCATCAATGACAGGGGCCACTGAAGCTTTCTTT. This translates into CASSSMTGATEAFF. Supplemented by reference TRBV18 and TRBJ1-1, the full variable domain reads NAGVMQNPRHLVRRRGQEARLRCSPMKGHSHVYWYRQLPEEGLKFMVYLQKENIIDESGMPKERFSAEFPKEGPSILRIQQVVRGDSAAYFCASSSMTGATEAFFGQGTRLTVV.

The gene calls are TRBV7-2 and TRBJ2-3; no definite D call. V was cut by 1 base and J by 4 bases, with 6 bases left in between. The germline V gene has CDR1 SGHTA and CDR2 FQGNSA. The CDR3 loop spans 13 amino acids. The CDR3 region is CASSLVEADTQYF. The CDR3 region has the DNA TGTGCCAGCAGCTTAGTAGAGGCAGATACGCAGTATTTT.

The chain joins TRBV5-1 to TRBJ2-5; a possible D gene is TRBD1 (6 bases). The germline V gene encodes CDR1 SGHRS and CDR2 YFSETQ. The CDR3 has 16 residues. The ends were cut back, 3 bases at V and 2 bases at J, with 17 bases in the middle. CDR3 residues: CASSSSGRTDQETQYF. The DNA for the CDR3 is TGCGCCAGCAGCTCGTCCGGACGGACAGATCAAGAGACCCAGTACTTC.

This clone occurred a few times. The rearrangement joins TRBV29-1 to TRBJ1-2, with a tentative D call TRBD1 (6 bases). The length of the CDR3 is 13 residues. The germline V and J ends were trimmed by 5 bases and 8 bases, with 18 bases remaining between them. Per germline, CDR1 SQVTM and CDR2 ANQGSEA. This chain's CDR3 is CSVFHFQGKGYTF. The CDR3 bases are TGCAGCGTTTTTCACTTCCAGGGGAAAGGCTACACCTTC.

This clone was counted a few times. The chain links TRBV4-3 to TRBJ2-5, with D possibly TRBD2 on 6 matching bases. V lost 4 bases and J lost 7, with 13 bases in between. The CDR3 spans 13 residues. Per germline, CDR1 LGHNA and CDR2 YSLEER. CDR3 residues: CASSLRAEGTQYF. CDR3 nucleotide sequence: TGCGCCAGCAGCCTCCGTGCGGAGGGGACCCAGTACTTC.